The clone carrying this TCR beta chain turned up a few times. Germline V gene data show CDR1 as KGHDR and CDR2 as SFDVKD. V gave up 8 bases and J gave up 4 bases; unmatched junction bases: 4. The CDR3 contains 13 residues. This sample stems from a study of blood T cell repertoires in COVID-19. Study-level information: Sites across the United States, Italy and Spain contributed samples from acute and convalescent COVID-19. Sources were T cells, B-cell-depleted T cells, or PBMCs; the material itself was cDNA or gDNA.

Under the authors' procedure: Amplification from reference gene primers served as the basis for estimated nucleated cell counts. Sequencing was performed with immunoSEQ multiplex PCR; in TCRdb, only in-frame clones are kept and a portion is missing. For V, J and clone size, that table is used; D and trimming come from the DNA. Of roughly 250,000 clones listed, almost 85% are singletons. The sequenced sample consisted of peripheral blood. The origin of this receptor is a man between 45 and 60 years old with acute or convalescent COVID-19. The rearrangement uses TRBV24-1 and TRBJ2-3; 8 bases are shared with TRBD2. The CDR3 spells CATTGLESDTQYF. CDR3 bases: TGTGCCACCACGGGACTAGAGTCAGATACGCAGTATTTT.